Shown below are 19 T cell receptor beta chains from a single sample sequenced in a study of T cell changes during pregnancy in multiple sclerosis. The table came from immunoSEQ multiplex PCR; TCRdb's copy has only in-frame clones and leaves some out. The sample contains under 55,000 clones, roughly 90% of which appear only once. This specimen was peripheral blood, taken in the first trimester of pregnancy. The receptors come from a female donor with multiple sclerosis, enrolled in a pregnancy study.

This clone was found once. The rearrangement uses TRBV27 and TRBJ2-5; D gene ambiguous. There are 14 residues in the CDR3. Germline CDR1 MNHEY, CDR2 SMNVEV (reference sequence). V lost 2 bases, J lost 1 base, and 8 bases lay in between. CDR3 nucleotide sequence: TGTGCCAGCAGTTTAAAAAGCGCCCAAGAGACCCAGTACTTC. Protein sequence: CASSLKSAQETQYF.

This clone has a handful of counts. The chain couples TRBV5-6 to TRBJ2-5; perhaps TRBD1 as D (5 bases). The germline V gene has CDR1 SGHDT and CDR2 YYEEEE. CDR3 length equals 14 residues. Between the trimmed V and J ends, which lost 0 bases and 5 bases, there was a span of 11 bases. The CDR3 region has the DNA TGTGCCAGCAGCTTGGGACAGCGCCTGGAGACCCAGTACTTC. Residues: CASSLGQRLETQYF.

This chain links TRBV5-1 with TRBJ1-1, with TRBD1 matching over 8 bases. Trimming removed 4 bases from V and 4 bases from J; junction bases left unmatched: 3. This CDR3 has 13 residues. In germline, CDR1 is SGHRS, CDR2 YFSETQ. CDR3 sequence (DNA): TGCGCCAGCAGCCAGGGGGCAGGCACTGAAGCTTTCTTT. Protein product: CASSQGAGTEAFF.

This clone came up once. The chain couples TRBV10-2 to TRBJ1-4; 7 nucleotides match TRBD1. After removal of 6 bases from V and 14 bases from J, the junction contained 12 bases not matched to a gene. The CDR3 runs to 13 residues. The germline gives CDR1 WSHSY, CDR2 SAAADI. CDR3 region: CASSADRAGILFF. DNA for the CDR3: TGCGCCAGCAGCGCTGACAGGGCCGGAATCCTGTTTTTT.

V is TRBV28 and J is TRBJ2-5; TRBD1 agrees at 8 bases. CDR3 length equals 17 residues. Trimming took 5 bases from V and 1 from J; bases not matched to a gene: 12. Germline V gene lookup returns CDR1 MDHEN and CDR2 SYDVKM. The CDR3 is CASSPGQGRAVQETQYF. CDR3 nucleotides: TGTGCCAGCAGTCCTGGACAGGGAAGGGCTGTCCAAGAGACCCAGTACTTC.

This sequence joins TRBV30 and TRBJ1-3, with D perhaps TRBD1 (5 bases). V shed 1 base and J shed 2 bases, with 9 bases lying between them. Per germline, CDR1 GTSNPN and CDR2 SVGIG (reference sequence). The CDR3 is 14 residues long. The CDR3 DNA reads TGTGCCTGGAGTGACCCGGGGGCTGGAAACACCATATATTTT. It is translated as CAWSDPGAGNTIYF.

This chain uses TRBV10-2 with TRBJ1-5, with D uncertain. Germline lookup yields CDR1 WSHSY and CDR2 SAAADI. V lost 3 bases to trimming and J lost 5 bases, with 11 bases between them. This CDR3 has 14 amino acids. CDR3 nucleotide sequence: TGCGCCAGCAGTGAACCTAGCGGCGATCAGCCCCAGCATTTT. It yields the protein CASSEPSGDQPQHF.

The chain combines TRBV7-9 with TRBJ1-6; the D is unclear. CDR1 and CDR2 (germline): SEHNR, FQNEAQ (reference sequence). There are 15 residues in the CDR3. V gave up 1 base and J gave up 5 bases, with 9 bases separating them. The CDR3 sequence: CASSLGAPHNSPLHF. Here the CDR3 DNA reads TGTGCCAGCAGCTTAGGGGCCCCTCATAATTCACCCCTCCACTTT.

This chain joins TRBV5-1 and TRBJ1-4; D is perhaps TRBD1 (6 bases). The CDR3 has 15 amino acids. Per germline, CDR1 SGHRS and CDR2 YFSETQ. With 3 bases removed from V and 3 bases from J, the gap between germline ends came to 12 bases. CDR3 amino acids: CASSSAGASNEKLFF. The CDR3 DNA is TGCGCCAGCAGCTCCGCAGGGGCCTCTAATGAAAAACTGTTTTTT. Based on the CDR3 plus reference TRBV5-1 and TRBJ1-4, the full variable domain is KAGVTQTPRYLIKTRGQQVTLSCSPISGHRSVSWYQQTPGQGLQFLFEYFSETQRNKGNFPGRFSGRQFSNSRSEMNVSTLELGDSALYLCASSSAGASNEKLFFGSGTQLSVL.

With regard to this clone: Distinct nucleotide sequences in the sample also encode this CDR3. The rearrangement joins TRBV7-2 to TRBJ2-3; a possible D gene is TRBD2 (5 bases). Germline V CDR1 and CDR2: SGHTA, FQGNSA. Trimming removed 5 bases from V and 3 bases from J, with 12 bases in between. This CDR3 region has 14 residues. CDR3 protein: CASSPSGGTDTQYF. In DNA, the CDR3 is TGTGCCAGCAGCCCTTCCGGCGGGACAGATACGCAGTATTTT.

The chain carries TRBV18 and TRBJ1-6, with 8 bases that match TRBD1. Losses at the gene ends were 3 bases for V and 8 bases for J; bases not matched to a gene: 3. Germline V CDR1 and CDR2: KGHSH, LQKENI. CDR3 length: 14 residues. The chain's CDR3 is CASSPTGEDSPLHF. In DNA form, the CDR3 reads TGTGCCAGCTCACCGACAGGGGAAGATTCACCCCTCCACTTT.

The J gene is TRBJ2-3, the V gene TRBV19, with 9 nucleotides matching TRBD1. CDR1 is LNHDA and CDR2 is SQIVND in the germline V gene (reference sequence). V gave up 5 bases and J gave up 0 bases; unmatched junction bases: 6. The CDR3 sequence is 16 residues long. The CDR3 DNA follows: TGTGCCAGTAGTCTTTACAGGGGGCGAAGCACAGATACGCAGTATTTT. Protein: CASSLYRGRSTDTQYF.

The J gene is TRBJ1-1, the V gene TRBV29-1; 9 bases are shared with TRBD1. The junction had 11 bases not matched to a gene; V was cut back by 1 base and J by 11 bases. The germline V gene has CDR1 SQVTM and CDR2 ANQGSEA. This CDR3 contains 14 residues. The CDR3 loop is CSVEVYRGPIDAFF. CDR3 DNA: TGCAGCGTTGAAGTCTACAGGGGGCCAATTGATGCTTTCTTT. Full variable domain (remainder filled in from reference TRBV29-1 and TRBJ1-1): SAVISQKPSRDICQRGTSLTIQCQVDSQVTMMFWYRQQPGQSLTLIATANQGSEATYESGFVIDKFPISRPNLTFSTLTVSNMSPEDSSIYLCSVEVYRGPIDAFFGQGTRLTVV.

The chain recombines TRBV6-5 with TRBJ2-3; D is undetermined. The germline V gene encodes CDR1 MNHEY and CDR2 SVGAGI. CDR3 length: 14 residues. With 5 bases removed from V and 2 bases from J, the gap between germline ends came to 11 bases. CDR3 DNA sequence: TGTGCCAGCAGTAGAACGGTGTACACAGATACGCAGTATTTT. This codes for CASSRTVYTDTQYF.

The J gene is TRBJ1-1, the V gene TRBV11-1, with D maybe TRBD1 (6 bases). Germline values: CDR1 SGHAT, CDR2 FQDESV (reference sequence). The CDR3 has 14 residues. V gave up 5 bases and J gave up 0 bases, with 10 bases separating them. In DNA, the CDR3 is TGTGCCAGCAGCCTCTACAGGGTGAACACTGAAGCTTTCTTT. It yields the protein CASSLYRVNTEAFF.

The J gene is TRBJ1-5, the V gene TRBV27; possible D gene TRBD1, 5 bases. V was shortened by 5 bases and J by 3 bases, with 11 bases between the two germline ends. Germline V lookup: CDR1 MNHEY, CDR2 SMNVEV (reference sequence). CDR3 length equals 14 residues. CDR3 amino acids: CASSSTGSNQPQHF. The CDR3 DNA is TGTGCCAGCAGTAGTACAGGATCCAATCAGCCCCAGCATTTT.

The chain couples TRBV7-8 to TRBJ2-7; possible D gene TRBD2, 6 bases. The CDR3 sequence is 13 residues long. CDR1 and CDR2 from the germline V gene are SGHVS and FQNEAQ. V was shortened by 10 bases and J by 4 bases, with 17 bases between the two germline ends. The CDR3 nucleotides read TGTGCCACCATCGGGACTTCCGAGTACGAGCAGTACTTC. Its protein is CATIGTSEYEQYF.

The gene calls are TRBV18 and TRBJ2-2, with 11 bases aligning to TRBD1. There are 16 residues in the CDR3. With 5 bases clipped from V and 5 bases from J, the junction kept 7 bases outside the gene matches. Germline V lookup: CDR1 KGHSH, CDR2 LQKENI. The CDR3 coding sequence is TGTGCCAGCTCAACAGGACAGGGGGCTATGACCGGGGAGCTGTTTTTT. Amino acid sequence: CASSTGQGAMTGELFF.

With regard to this clone: One junction end does not reproduce the germline sequence, and a read error may be involved. The rearrangement uses TRBV10-3 and TRBJ2-5; D is possibly TRBD1 (7 bases). Germline values: CDR1 ENHRY, CDR2 SYGVKD. CDR3 length: 13 residues. CDR3 region: CALSRGSGETQYF. The CDR3 DNA reads TGTGCCCTCAGCAGGGGGAGCGGGGAGACCCAGTACTTC.